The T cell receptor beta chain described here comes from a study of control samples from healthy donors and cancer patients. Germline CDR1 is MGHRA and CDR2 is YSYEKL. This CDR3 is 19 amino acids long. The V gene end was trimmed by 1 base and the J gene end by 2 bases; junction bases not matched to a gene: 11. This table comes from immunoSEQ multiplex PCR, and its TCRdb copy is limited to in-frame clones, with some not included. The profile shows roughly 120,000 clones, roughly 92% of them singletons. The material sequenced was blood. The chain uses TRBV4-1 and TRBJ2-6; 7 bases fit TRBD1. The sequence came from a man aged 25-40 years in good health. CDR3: CASSQVLRQGKTGANVLTF. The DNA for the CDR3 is TGCGCCAGCAGCCAAGTCCTAAGACAGGGTAAAACTGGGGCCAACGTCCTGACTTTC.